The T cell receptor beta chain under discussion was sequenced for a study of early stage breast cancer tumors. Study findings and constraints: Compared with adjacent normal breast, tumors showed around 2.7-fold denser, more clonal T cells. Tumor and normal breast were distinguished via blood comparison in about 90% of the 16 patients.

TCRdb's table, derived via immunoSEQ multiplex PCR, lists solely in-frame clones and lacks some. The sample has tens of thousands of clones, roughly three quarters seen once. Concerning this clone itself: Its antigen is still unknown.

V trimming: 4 bases; J trimming: 4 bases; junction bases outside the gene matches: 2. Germline CDR1 and CDR2: SGHDT and YYEEEE. The CDR3 totals 13 residues. The J gene is TRBJ1-5, the V gene TRBV5-6, with 7 nucleotides matching TRBD1. The source of this sequence is a person aged 55 to 70 with breast cancer. Sequencing input: blood. CDR3: CASSKGQNQPQHF. Here the CDR3 DNA reads TGTGCCAGCAGCAAGGGACAGAATCAGCCCCAGCATTTT. Complete variable domain (other parts from reference TRBV5-6 and TRBJ1-5): DAGVTQSPTHLIKTRGQQVTLRCSPKSGHDTVSWYQQALGQGPQFIFQYYEEEERQRGNFPDRFSGHQFPNYSSELNVNALLLGDSALYLCASSKGQNQPQHFGDGTRLSIL.